These 13 T cell receptor beta chains originate from one sample sequenced in a study of vaccination effects on CD4 cells after COVID-19. Profiling relied on immunoSEQ multiplex PCR, and the TCRdb table lists in-frame clones only, not all of them. In the table there are just under 75,000 clones, about 70% of which are singletons. The ViraFEST assay expanded antigen-specific CD4+ T cells with viral peptide pools before sequencing. Culture proceeded for more than nine days, and CD4+ T cells were then isolated. Nucleocapsid antibodies stayed negative before and after vaccination, showing no earlier SARS-CoV-2 infection. Their cognate antigens are unknown. The starting material was CD4+ T cells from PBMCs cultured with HCoV-NL63 spike peptides, obtained before COVID-19 vaccination. The source of these receptors is a human donor who received a COVID-19 vaccine.

The chain carries TRBV4-1 and TRBJ1-6; possible D gene TRBD1, 6 bases. This CDR3 is 15 amino acids long. Between the trimmed V and J ends, which lost 6 bases and 10 bases, there was a span of 19 bases. Looked up from germline, CDR1 is MGHRA and CDR2 is YSYEKL. In nucleotides, the CDR3 is TGCGCCAGCAGGCGATTTACAGGGATCGAATCACCCCTCCACTTT. Amino acids: CASRRFTGIESPLHF.

V and J are TRBV7-2 and TRBJ1-2; D remains unclear. Between the trimmed V and J ends, which lost 1 base and 8 bases, there was a span of 17 bases. From germline, CDR1 is SGHTA and CDR2 FQGNSA. The CDR3 totals 15 residues. The CDR3 DNA reads as TGTGCCAGCAGCTTAGTGCGGACTCCCACTTTCGGCTACACCTTC. This codes for CASSLVRTPTFGYTF. Using reference TRBV7-2 and TRBJ1-2 for the parts outside the CDR3, the full variable domain is GAGVSQSPSNKVTEKGKDVELRCDPISGHTALYWYRQSLGQGLEFLIYFQGNSAPDKSGLPSDRFSAERTGGSVSTLTIQRTQQEDSAVYLCASSLVRTPTFGYTFGSGTRLTVV.

The V gene is TRBV5-8, the J gene TRBJ2-3; 15 bases line up with TRBD2. The V gene's germline CDR1 is SGHTS and CDR2 YDEGEE. The CDR3 length is 20 residues. V was pared by 7 bases and J by 5 bases, with 20 bases of the junction left unmatched. The CDR3 DNA sequence: TGTGCCAGCCCGAAAGGGCACGGACTAGCGGGGGGGAGGGCCCAAGATACGCAGTATTTT. This gives the protein CASPKGHGLAGGRAQDTQYF.

The V call is TRBV6-4, the J call TRBJ1-6; D is possibly TRBD1 (6 bases). The CDR3 length is 15 residues. Per germline, CDR1 MRHNA and CDR2 SNTAGT. The V end was cut by 6 bases, the J end by 9 bases, with 18 bases between. The DNA for the CDR3 is TGTGCCAGCAGCCTTACTGGGGGCGTTGGTTCACCCCTCCACTTT. Translated, it gives CASSLTGGVGSPLHF.

J is TRBJ2-5 and V is TRBV24-1, with D perhaps TRBD1 (8 bases). The CDR3 runs to 16 residues. With 1 base removed from V and 4 bases from J, the gap between germline ends came to 15 bases. From germline, CDR1 is KGHDR and CDR2 SFDVKD. The CDR3 bases are TGTGCCACCAGTGATTTCAACAGGGGGGGAACAGAGACCCAGTACTTC. It specifies CATSDFNRGGTETQYF.

The chain combines TRBV2 with TRBJ2-2, with 7 bases lining up with TRBD2. Germline V CDR1 and CDR2: SNHLY, FYNNEI. The V segment lost 7 bases and the J segment 7 bases; nucleotides outside the gene matches: 9. The CDR3 loop spans 14 amino acids. The CDR3 protein is CASMTERGVGELFF. CDR3 nucleotides: TGTGCCAGCATGACAGAACGGGGGGTCGGGGAGCTGTTTTTT.

The table lists this clone with a few counts. The rearrangement uses TRBV25-1 and TRBJ2-3; D is undetermined. The CDR3 runs 14 residues. CDR1 MGHDK and CDR2 SYGVNS come from the germline V gene. V lost 1 base to trimming and J lost 0 bases, with 5 bases between them. The CDR3 sequence: CASSEFLSTDTQYF. CDR3 DNA: TGTGCCAGCAGTGAATTTCTGAGCACAGATACGCAGTATTTT. The full variable domain, its missing parts supplied by reference TRBV25-1 and TRBJ2-3, is EADIYQTPRYLVIGTGKKITLECSQTMGHDKMYWYQQDPGMELHLIHYSYGVNSTEKGDLSSESTVSRIRTEHFPLTLESARPSHTSQYLCASSEFLSTDTQYFGPGTRLTVL.

The rearrangement links TRBV6-6 to TRBJ1-1; weak D call: TRBD1 (5 bases). This CDR3 contains 13 residues. The germline CDR1 and CDR2 sequences are MNHNY and SVGAGI (reference sequence). Between the trimmed V and J ends, which lost 8 bases and 5 bases, there was a span of 15 bases. CDR3 in DNA: TGTGCCAGCTCCAGTAATAAGGGGACTGAAGCTTTCTTT. Translated: CASSSNKGTEAFF.

This clone was seen a single time. This chain connects TRBV5-1 to TRBJ1-4; D gene unclear. The germline V and J ends were trimmed by 3 bases and 8 bases, with 14 bases remaining between them. The CDR3 spans 14 residues. The germline V gene has CDR1 SGHRS and CDR2 YFSETQ. CDR3 loop: CASSSAPQEEKLFF. CDR3 DNA sequence: TGCGCCAGCAGCTCCGCCCCCCAGGAAGAAAAACTGTTTTTT. The full variable domain, rest sourced from reference TRBV5-1 and TRBJ1-4, is KAGVTQTPRYLIKTRGQQVTLSCSPISGHRSVSWYQQTPGQGLQFLFEYFSETQRNKGNFPGRFSGRQFSNSRSEMNVSTLELGDSALYLCASSSAPQEEKLFFGSGTQLSVL.

This clone was seen only a few times. This CDR3 reads CASSQDPGNTIYF. CDR3 DNA: TGCGCCAGCAGCCAAGATCCTGGAAACACCATATATTTT. This chain joins TRBV4-3 and TRBJ1-3; D gene uncertain. The length of the CDR3 is 13 residues. Germline V gene lookup returns CDR1 LGHNA and CDR2 YSLEER. V dropped 0 bases and J dropped 2 bases, with 2 bases sitting between them.

The V and J genes are TRBV30 and TRBJ2-4, with D tentatively TRBD1 (6 bases). Looked up from germline, CDR1 is GTSNPN and CDR2 is SVGIG (reference sequence). The CDR3 consists of 15 residues. V shed 2 bases and J shed 0 bases, with 11 bases lying between them. In DNA, the CDR3 is TGTGCCTGGAGTCCCACAGGGTTAGCCAAAAACATTCAGTACTTC. Translating gives CAWSPTGLAKNIQYF.

Only one count was recorded for this clone. The chain joins TRBV6-2 or TRBV6-3 to TRBJ1-4; D remains ambiguous. This CDR3 is 16 amino acids long. CDR1 is MNHEY and CDR2 is SVGEGT in the germline V gene. V was trimmed by 4 bases and J by 7 bases, leaving 19 bases between them. The CDR3 bases are TGTGCCAGCAGTTCGCCGCTGCGGGAATACTTTGAAAAACTGTTTTTT. It encodes CASSSPLREYFEKLFF.

The chain carries TRBV29-1 and TRBJ2-5; D perhaps matches TRBD1 (6 bases). In germline, CDR1 is SQVTM, CDR2 ANQGSEA. Trimming shortened V by 4 bases and J by 1 base, and 7 bases separated the two germline ends. The CDR3 covers 12 residues. CDR3 sequence: CSVGTVQETQYF. The CDR3 DNA sequence: TGCAGCGTTGGGACAGTCCAAGAGACCCAGTACTTC. The full variable domain, with the rest looked up from reference TRBV29-1 and TRBJ2-5, is SAVISQKPSRDICQRGTSLTIQCQVDSQVTMMFWYRQQPGQSLTLIATANQGSEATYESGFVIDKFPISRPNLTFSTLTVSNMSPEDSSIYLCSVGTVQETQYFGPGTRLLVL.